These 14 T cell receptor beta chains share one sample of origin, sequenced in a study of T-cell memory formation after mild COVID-19. Each CDR3 protein is one row after TCRdb ran MiXCR on the 5' RACE reads. The repertoire includes about 57,000 distinct CDR3 sequences, 9% to 15% of them detected once, and about 25% sits in the top ten. What was sequenced was PBMCs or a T cell subset sorted from them (not recorded which). The receptors were sampled from a man aged 18-30 years who had mild COVID-19 (a few samples of this study predate the infection). Cell type and time point are not known.

The table lists this clonotype with a few counts. This chain connects TRBV21-1 to TRBJ2-2; the D call TRBD1 from the table was never checked on the DNA. TRBV21-1 is a documented pseudogene. There are 14 residues in the CDR3. The CDR3 coding sequence is TGTGCCAGCAGCAGTACAGGGGGGACCGGGGAGCTGTTTTTT. Amino acid sequence: CASSSTGGTGELFF.

In this sample, this clonotype turned up a few times. CDR3 region: CASSLKTGYGYTF. The CDR3, as DNA: TGCGCCAGCAGCTTGAAAACAGGATATGGCTACACCTTC. The V call is TRBV5-1, the J call TRBJ1-2, with D tentatively TRBD1 (5 bases). Trimming shortened V by 1 base and J by 5 bases, and 9 bases separated the two germline ends. Per germline, CDR1 SGHRS and CDR2 YFSETQ. This CDR3 is 13 amino acids long.

This clonotype occurred many times. J is TRBJ1-1 and V is TRBV7-2; 7 bases agree with TRBD1. Germline CDR1 reads SGHTA; CDR2 reads FQGNSA. CDR3 length: 14 residues. The V segment lost 6 bases and the J segment 3 bases; nucleotides outside the gene matches: 7. The DNA of the CDR3 is TGTGCCAGCAGGGTTCCGGGACAGTACACTGAAGCTTTCTTT. Amino acids: CASRVPGQYTEAFF.

This clonotype showed up many times. J is TRBJ2-7 and V is TRBV7-6; D may be TRBD1 (5 bases). V lost 0 bases and J lost 1, with 10 bases in between. Germline V CDR1 and CDR2: SGHVS, FNYEAQ. The CDR3 extends over 15 amino acids. The CDR3 bases are TGTGCCAGCAGCTTAGCACAACAGGAGTCCTACGAGCAGTACTTC. It specifies CASSLAQQESYEQYF.

The chain carries TRBV20-1 and TRBJ1-2; 7 nucleotides line up with TRBD1. Germline V gives CDR1 DFQATT, CDR2 SNEGSKA (reference sequence). V lost 2 bases to trimming and J lost 1 base; unmatched junction nucleotides: 1. The CDR3 has 13 amino acids. Written as DNA, the CDR3 is TGCAGTGCTAGAAGGGACAGTAACTATGGCTACACCTTC. This sequence encodes CSARRDSNYGYTF.

This clonotype was seen a handful of times. The V gene is TRBV5-1, the J gene TRBJ2-7, with unresolved D. This CDR3 has 14 amino acids. Trimming took 2 bases from V and 3 from J, leaving 12 bases between them. Germline-derived CDR1 and CDR2 are SGHRS and YFSETQ. In nucleotides, the CDR3 is TGCGCCAGCAGCTTTGGGTCGATAAGCTACGAGCAGTACTTC. This translates into CASSFGSISYEQYF.

The rearrangement joins TRBV18 to TRBJ2-6; 8 bases are shared with TRBD1. Germline lookup yields CDR1 KGHSH and CDR2 LQKENI. Trimming took 4 bases from V and 2 from J; bases not matched to a gene: 4. This CDR3 has 16 residues. CDR3 in amino acids: CASSLRTGPGANVLTF. Here the CDR3 DNA reads TGTGCCAGCTCACTACGGACAGGGCCTGGGGCCAACGTCCTGACTTTC.

The rearrangement links TRBV9 to TRBJ1-6; possible D gene TRBD1, 5 bases. From germline, CDR1 is SGDLS and CDR2 YYNGEE. Trimming pared 2 bases from V and 8 bases from J, leaving 14 bases between. The CDR3 is 15 residues long. The CDR3 bases are TGTGCCAGCAGCGTGCGAGGGGAAGGAGATTCACCCCTCCACTTT. Protein sequence: CASSVRGEGDSPLHF.

This clonotype occurred many times. The chain has TRBV5-1 and TRBJ1-2; D is ambiguous. With 0 bases removed from V and 2 bases from J, the gap between germline ends came to 11 bases. This CDR3 spans 15 amino acids. From germline, CDR1 is SGHRS and CDR2 YFSETQ. The CDR3 is CASSLAETENYGYTF. The CDR3 nucleotides read TGCGCCAGCAGCTTGGCCGAGACGGAAAACTATGGCTACACCTTC. Variable domain in full (rest from reference TRBV5-1 and TRBJ1-2): KAGVTQTPRYLIKTRGQQVTLSCSPISGHRSVSWYQQTPGQGLQFLFEYFSETQRNKGNFPGRFSGRQFSNSRSEMNVSTLELGDSALYLCASSLAETENYGYTFGSGTRLTVV.

The chain uses TRBV11-3 and TRBJ1-1; D unresolved. This CDR3 contains 15 residues. Germline CDR1 is SGHNT and CDR2 is YENEEA. V was shortened by 1 base and J by 5 bases, with 14 bases between the two germline ends. Here the CDR3 DNA reads TGTGCCAGCAGCTTAGGAGGAGGGTCGGCGACTGAAGCTTTCTTT. As protein: CASSLGGGSATEAFF.

This clonotype has only a few counts. The chain joins TRBV3-1 to TRBJ2-6; weak D call: TRBD2 (5 bases). Trimming removed 5 bases at V and 0 bases at J, with 14 bases between. CDR1 and CDR2 from the germline V gene are LGHDT and YNNKEL (reference sequence). The CDR3 is made up of 17 amino acids. The CDR3 DNA reads TGTGCCAGCAGCGCGGGCTATGCTGGCTCTGGGGCCAACGTCCTGACTTTC. It codes for CASSAGYAGSGANVLTF.

The chain combines TRBV10-1 with TRBJ2-7, with D uncertain. The CDR3 has 12 amino acids. The germline CDR1 and CDR2 sequences are WNHNN and SYGVQD (reference sequence). Trimming removed 0 bases at V and 2 bases at J, with 2 bases between. The CDR3 protein is CASSESPYEQYV. CDR3 in DNA: TGCGCCAGCAGTGAGTCTCCCTACGAGCAGTACGTC.

This clonotype was seen more than once but under ten times. The chain is built from TRBV7-9 and TRBJ2-7; 8 bases agree with TRBD1. The CDR3 runs to 14 residues. The trim removed 1 base at V and 3 bases at J, leaving 2 bases unmatched. Germline assignment: CDR1 SEHNR and CDR2 FQNEAQ (reference sequence). The CDR3 nucleotides are TGTGCCAGCAGCTTAGTAGGACAGGGCTACGAGCAGTACTTC. The encoded protein is CASSLVGQGYEQYF.

This clonotype was counted at least ten times. This chain links TRBV10-3 with TRBJ2-5; maybe TRBD1 (5 bases). Germline V gene data show CDR1 as ENHRY and CDR2 as SYGVKD. Trimming pared 4 bases from V and 3 bases from J, leaving 9 bases between. CDR3 length: 13 residues. CDR3 nucleotide sequence: TGTGCCATCAGTGCCAGGGTGGAAGAGACCCAGTACTTC. As protein: CAISARVEETQYF.